These 8 T cell receptor beta chains share one sample of origin, sequenced in a study of control samples from healthy donors and cancer patients. Clones were read by immunoSEQ multiplex PCR, and TCRdb kept only the in-frame ones, dropping some. Seen here are 11,000 to 15,000 clones, around 77% observed once, and the top ten hold 15% to 20%. Sequenced sample: formalin-fixed, paraffin-embedded tissue. These receptor sequences come from a female donor with lung cancer.

This clone was seen more than once but under ten times. The chain joins TRBV7-2 to TRBJ2-3; 7 nucleotides match TRBD2. J was trimmed by 1 base and V by 6 bases; bases with no gene match: 7. This CDR3 has 15 residues. CDR1 is SGHTA and CDR2 is FQGNSA in the germline V gene. The CDR3 loop reads CASSWKTSGTDTQYF. The CDR3 DNA sequence: TGTGCCAGCAGTTGGAAAACTAGCGGCACAGATACGCAGTATTTT.

This clone was detected only a few times. The chain carries TRBV7-9 and TRBJ2-3; the match to TRBD2 covers 12 bases. The J segment lost 4 bases and the V segment lost 3 bases, leaving 5 bases of the junction unmatched. This CDR3 contains 16 residues. Per germline, CDR1 SEHNR and CDR2 FQNEAQ (reference sequence). As DNA, the CDR3 is TGTGCCAGCAGCTTTACTAGCGGGGGGTCGTCAGATACGCAGTATTTT. Translation gives CASSFTSGGSSDTQYF.

J is TRBJ2-7 and V is TRBV29-1; either TRBD1 or TRBD2 may fit D (5 bases each). This CDR3 contains 12 residues. The V gene's germline CDR1 is SQVTM and CDR2 ANQGSEA. Trimming took 5 bases from V and 1 from J, leaving 9 bases between them. The CDR3 here is CSVPGPSYEQYF. CDR3 sequence (DNA): TGCAGCGTTCCGGGGCCTTCCTACGAGCAGTACTTC.

The V gene is TRBV6-1, the J gene TRBJ1-5; TRBD1 matches at 7 bases. The CDR3 sequence is 16 residues long. Trimming at V came to 1 base and at J to 2 bases, leaving 5 bases not matched to a gene. Per the germline V gene, CDR1 is MNHNS and CDR2 is SASEGT. The CDR3 region has the DNA TGTGCCAGCAGTGAAGTAGGGGGCTGGGGCAATCAGCCCCAGCATTTT. Residues: CASSEVGGWGNQPQHF.

J is TRBJ2-7 and V is TRBV7-2; 12 bases agree with TRBD2. Germline V lookup: CDR1 SGHTA, CDR2 FQGNSA. Trimming at V came to 5 bases and at J to 8 bases, leaving 10 bases not matched to a gene. The length of the CDR3 is 15 residues. The CDR3 loop reads CASSPLAGGPYQQYF. The CDR3 DNA reads as TGTGCCAGCAGCCCTCTAGCGGGAGGGCCATACCAGCAGTACTTC. Supplemented by reference TRBV7-2 and TRBJ2-7, the full variable domain reads GAGVSQSPSNKVTEKGKDVELRCDPISGHTALYWYRQSLGQGLEFLIYFQGNSAPDKSGLPSDRFSAERTGGSVSTLTIQRTQQEDSAVYLCASSPLAGGPYQQYFGPGTRLTVT.

The V gene is TRBV2, the J gene TRBJ2-3; TRBD1 might be the D (6 bases). The V end lost 6 bases, the J end lost 3 bases, and 13 bases lay between the germline ends. CDR1 is SNHLY, CDR2 FYNNEI, per germline. This CDR3 region has 14 residues. The CDR3 bases are TGTGCCAGCAGACAGGGTTTTAAGACAGATACGCAGTATTTT. Its translation is CASRQGFKTDTQYF.

This clone was recorded only once. Written as DNA, the CDR3 is TGTGCCAGCGCGGGAGATTCTGGGGCCAACGTCCTGACTTTC. This encodes CASAGDSGANVLTF. The rearrangement uses TRBV4-2 and TRBJ2-6; 7 bases are a match to TRBD2. The ends lost 8 bases at V and 1 base at J; junction bases unmatched: 2. The CDR3 covers 14 residues. Per the germline V gene, CDR1 is LGHNA and CDR2 is YNFKEQ.

The V call is TRBV4-1, the J call TRBJ2-3, with D perhaps TRBD2 (6 bases). V lost 1 base, J lost 2 bases, and 13 bases lay in between. CDR3 length equals 16 residues. Per germline, CDR1 MGHRA and CDR2 YSYEKL. CDR3 sequence reads: CASSQGRAGPTDTQYF. The CDR3 DNA follows: TGCGCCAGCAGCCAAGGCCGAGCGGGTCCCACAGATACGCAGTATTTT.